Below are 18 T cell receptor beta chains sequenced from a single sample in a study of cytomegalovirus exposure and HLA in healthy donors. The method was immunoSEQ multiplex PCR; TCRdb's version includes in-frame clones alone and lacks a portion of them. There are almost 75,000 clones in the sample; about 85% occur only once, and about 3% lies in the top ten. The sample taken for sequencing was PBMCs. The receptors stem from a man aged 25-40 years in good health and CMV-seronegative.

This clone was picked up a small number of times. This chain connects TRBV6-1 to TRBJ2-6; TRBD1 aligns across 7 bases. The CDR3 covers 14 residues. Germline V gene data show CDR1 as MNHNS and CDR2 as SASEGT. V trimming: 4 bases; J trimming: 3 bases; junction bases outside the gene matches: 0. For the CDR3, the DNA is TGTGCCAGCAGTGGACAGGGTGGGGCCAACGTCCTGACTTTC. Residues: CASSGQGGANVLTF.

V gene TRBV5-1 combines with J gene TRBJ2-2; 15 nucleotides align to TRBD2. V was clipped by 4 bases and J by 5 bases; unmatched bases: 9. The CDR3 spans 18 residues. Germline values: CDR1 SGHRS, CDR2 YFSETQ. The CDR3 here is CASSQGLAGGPRTGELFF. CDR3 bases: TGCGCCAGCAGCCAAGGACTAGCGGGAGGGCCCAGGACCGGGGAGCTGTTTTTT.

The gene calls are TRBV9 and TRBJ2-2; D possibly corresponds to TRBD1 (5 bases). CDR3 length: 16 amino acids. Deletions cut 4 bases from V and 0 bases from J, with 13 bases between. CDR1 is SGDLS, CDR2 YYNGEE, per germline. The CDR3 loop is CASSPLGQPNTGELFF. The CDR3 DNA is TGTGCCAGCAGCCCCCTGGGGCAGCCGAACACCGGGGAGCTGTTTTTT.

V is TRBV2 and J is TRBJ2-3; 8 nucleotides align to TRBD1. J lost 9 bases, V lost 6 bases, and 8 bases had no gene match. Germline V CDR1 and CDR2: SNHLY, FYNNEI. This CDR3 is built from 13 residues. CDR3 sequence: CASSEDGDRTQYF. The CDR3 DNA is TGTGCCAGCAGCGAGGATGGGGACAGGACGCAGTATTTT.

The chain's CDR3 is CASSTKGREGNVLTF. The CDR3 DNA sequence: TGTGCCAGCAGCACCAAGGGACGGGAGGGAAACGTCCTGACTTTC. The chain recombines TRBV5-4 with TRBJ2-6; 8 bases are a match to TRBD2. Germline V CDR1 and CDR2: SGHNT, YYREEE (reference sequence). V shed 4 bases, J shed 10 bases, and the junction held 10 bases outside the gene matches. The CDR3 length is 15 residues. The complete variable domain, with remaining parts taken from reference TRBV5-4 and TRBJ2-6, reads ETGVTQSPTHLIKTRGQQVTLRCSSQSGHNTVSWYQQALGQGPQFIFQYYREEENGRGNFPPRFSGLQFPNYSSELNVNALELDDSALYLCASSTKGREGNVLTFGAGSRLTVL.

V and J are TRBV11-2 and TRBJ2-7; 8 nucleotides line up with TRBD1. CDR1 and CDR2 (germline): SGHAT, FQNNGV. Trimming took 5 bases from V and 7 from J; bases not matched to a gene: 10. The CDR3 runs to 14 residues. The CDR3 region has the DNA TGTGCCAGCAGCATGACCCAGACAGGGGCGGAGCAGTACTTC. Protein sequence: CASSMTQTGAEQYF.

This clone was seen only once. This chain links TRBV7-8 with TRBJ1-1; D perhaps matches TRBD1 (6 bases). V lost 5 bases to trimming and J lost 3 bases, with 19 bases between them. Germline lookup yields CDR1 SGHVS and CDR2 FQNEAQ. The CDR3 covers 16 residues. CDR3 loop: CASSEDQGKLDTEAFF. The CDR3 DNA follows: TGTGCCAGCAGCGAAGACCAGGGGAAGTTGGACACTGAAGCTTTCTTT.

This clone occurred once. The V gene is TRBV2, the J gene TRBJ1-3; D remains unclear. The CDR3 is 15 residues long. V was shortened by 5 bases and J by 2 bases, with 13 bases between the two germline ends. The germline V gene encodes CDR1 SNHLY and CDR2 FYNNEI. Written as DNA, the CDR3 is TGTGCCAGCAGTAGAGGTCCATTGACTGGAAACACCATATATTTT. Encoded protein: CASSRGPLTGNTIYF. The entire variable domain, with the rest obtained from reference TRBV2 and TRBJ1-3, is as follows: EPEVTQTPSHQVTQMGQEVILRCVPISNHLYFYWYRQILGQKVEFLVSFYNNEISEKSEIFDDQFSVERPDGSNFTLKIRSTKLEDSAMYFCASSRGPLTGNTIYFGEGSWLTVV.

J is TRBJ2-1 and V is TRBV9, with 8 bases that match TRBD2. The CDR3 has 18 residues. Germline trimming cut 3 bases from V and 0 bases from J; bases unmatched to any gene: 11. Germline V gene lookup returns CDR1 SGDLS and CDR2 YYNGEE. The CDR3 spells CASSDPSGPYPSYNEQFF. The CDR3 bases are TGTGCCAGCAGCGACCCTAGCGGGCCCTACCCCTCCTACAATGAGCAGTTCTTC. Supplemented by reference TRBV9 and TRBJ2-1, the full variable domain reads DSGVTQTPKHLITATGQRVTLRCSPRSGDLSVYWYQQSLDQGLQFLIQYYNGEERAKGNILERFSAQQFPDLHSELNLSSLELGDSALYFCASSDPSGPYPSYNEQFFGPGTRLTVL.

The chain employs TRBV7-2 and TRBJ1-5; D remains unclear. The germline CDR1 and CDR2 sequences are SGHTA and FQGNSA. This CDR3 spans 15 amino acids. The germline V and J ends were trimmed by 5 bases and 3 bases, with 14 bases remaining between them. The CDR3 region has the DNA TGTGCCAGCAGCCTTAGAAGAGGGTACAATCAGCCCCAGCATTTT. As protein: CASSLRRGYNQPQHF.

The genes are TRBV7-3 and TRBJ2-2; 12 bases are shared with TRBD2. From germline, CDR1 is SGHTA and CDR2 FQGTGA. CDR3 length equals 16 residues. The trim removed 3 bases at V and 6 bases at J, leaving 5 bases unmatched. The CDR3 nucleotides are TGTGCCAGCAGCTTCCTAGCGGGGGGGCTCGCCGGGGAGCTGTTTTTT. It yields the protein CASSFLAGGLAGELFF.

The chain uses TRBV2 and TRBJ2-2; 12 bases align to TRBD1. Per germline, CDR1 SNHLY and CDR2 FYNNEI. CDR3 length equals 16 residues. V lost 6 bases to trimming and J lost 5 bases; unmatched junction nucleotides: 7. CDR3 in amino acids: CASRRDRGRGTGELFF. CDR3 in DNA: TGTGCCAGCAGACGGGACAGGGGGCGAGGTACCGGGGAGCTGTTTTTT.

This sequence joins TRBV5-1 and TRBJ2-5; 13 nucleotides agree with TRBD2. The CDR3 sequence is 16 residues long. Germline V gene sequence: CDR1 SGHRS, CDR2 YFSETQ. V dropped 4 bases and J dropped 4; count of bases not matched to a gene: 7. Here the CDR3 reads CASSTGLAGVLETQYF. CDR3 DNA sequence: TGCGCCAGCAGCACAGGACTAGCGGGAGTGCTAGAGACCCAGTACTTC.

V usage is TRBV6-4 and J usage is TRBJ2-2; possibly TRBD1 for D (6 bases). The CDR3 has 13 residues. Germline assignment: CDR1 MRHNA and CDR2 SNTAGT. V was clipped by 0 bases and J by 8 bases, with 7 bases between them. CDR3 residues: CASSDSGTGELFF. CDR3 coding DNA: TGTGCCAGCAGTGACTCCGGGACAGGGGAGCTGTTTTTT.

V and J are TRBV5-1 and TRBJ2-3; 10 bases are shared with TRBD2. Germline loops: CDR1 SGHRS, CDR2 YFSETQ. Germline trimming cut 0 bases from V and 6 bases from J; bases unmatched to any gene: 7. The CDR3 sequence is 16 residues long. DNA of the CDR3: TGCGCCAGCAGCTTGGTGCCTAGCGGGGGAGGGGATACGCAGTATTTT. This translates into CASSLVPSGGGDTQYF.

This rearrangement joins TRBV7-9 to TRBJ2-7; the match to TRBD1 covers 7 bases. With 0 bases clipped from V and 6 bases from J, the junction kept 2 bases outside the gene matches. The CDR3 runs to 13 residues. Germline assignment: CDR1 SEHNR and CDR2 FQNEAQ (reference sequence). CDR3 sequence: CASSLATGVEQYF. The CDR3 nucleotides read TGTGCCAGCAGCTTAGCTACAGGGGTCGAGCAGTACTTC.

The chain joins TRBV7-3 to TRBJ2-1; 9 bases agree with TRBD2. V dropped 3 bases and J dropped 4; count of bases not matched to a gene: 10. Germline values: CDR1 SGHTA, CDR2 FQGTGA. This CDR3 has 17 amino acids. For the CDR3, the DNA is TGTGCCAGCAGCTTGACTAGCGGACCGTACGTTTACAATGAGCAGTTCTTC. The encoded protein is CASSLTSGPYVYNEQFF.

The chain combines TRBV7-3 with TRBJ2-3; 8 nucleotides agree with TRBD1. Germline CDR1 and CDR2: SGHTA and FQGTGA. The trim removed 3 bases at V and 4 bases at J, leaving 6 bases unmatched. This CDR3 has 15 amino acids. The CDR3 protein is CASSFGPGGSDTQYF. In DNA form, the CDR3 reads TGTGCCAGCAGCTTTGGGCCAGGGGGCTCAGATACGCAGTATTTT.